The 4 T cell receptor beta chains presented below share a single source sample, sequenced in a study of blood T cell repertoires in COVID-19. Profiled with immunoSEQ multiplex PCR; TCRdb holds only in-frame clones, not every one. The sample holds approximately 290,000 clones, 70% to 90% seen once. Sequencing was performed on PBMCs or T cells enriched from blood (not recorded which). These receptors all stem from a woman in her twenties or thirties who had recovered from COVID-19.

The rearrangement links TRBV20-1 to TRBJ2-7, with unresolved D. The CDR3 spans 12 residues. Trimming took off 3 bases at V and 5 bases at J, with 11 bases between the two ends. Per germline, CDR1 DFQATT and CDR2 SNEGSKA (reference sequence). The CDR3 loop is CSASGEYDEQYF. The CDR3 DNA sequence: TGCAGTGCTAGTGGAGAATATGACGAGCAGTACTTC.

This chain connects TRBV19 to TRBJ2-5; TRBD2 matches at 9 bases. Losses at the gene ends were 3 bases for V and 5 bases for J; bases not matched to a gene: 7. The V gene's germline CDR1 is LNHDA and CDR2 SQIVND (reference sequence). The CDR3 extends over 15 amino acids. This chain's CDR3 is CASSILAGLVETQYF. The CDR3 region has the DNA TGTGCCAGTAGTATCCTAGCGGGGCTCGTGGAGACCCAGTACTTC.

This chain joins TRBV3-1 (or the pseudogene TRBV3-2) and TRBJ2-5; D may be TRBD1 (6 bases). V was pared by 6 bases and J by 5 bases, with 16 bases between. The germline V gene has CDR1 LGHDT and CDR2 YNNKEL (reference sequence). This CDR3 spans 14 amino acids. Here the CDR3 reads CASSPIRGVETQYF. DNA for the CDR3: TGTGCCAGCAGTCCCATCAGGGGTGTGGAGACCCAGTACTTC.

This clone was observed once. The chain links TRBV10-3 to TRBJ1-3; 8 bases are shared with TRBD1. Germline assignment: CDR1 ENHRY and CDR2 SYGVKD. With V trimmed by 7 bases and J by 0 bases, 11 bases remained unmatched. This CDR3 comprises 17 residues. DNA for the CDR3: TGTGCCATCAAATCACCGGGACAGGCCTTCTCTGGAAACACCATATATTTT. The encoded protein is CAIKSPGQAFSGNTIYF.